This T cell receptor (beta chain) is from a study of cytomegalovirus exposure and HLA in healthy donors. Note on this clone: Its antigen is unknown.

Study-level points and caveats: There were approximately 150 TCR beta chains listed as cytomegalovirus-associated. There was a cluster of highly shared sequence variants that was likely a sequencing artifact. About 87% or about 30% of the time was how often most TCR beta V segments were productive, according to an earlier analysis.

Use of 60 Vbeta and 13 Jbeta primers characterized the PCR. Sequencing used immunoSEQ multiplex PCR; TCRdb keeps in-frame clones, though not all of them. This sample has some 85,000 clones, with roughly 79% found just once. Everyone who donated was a healthy bone marrow donor. The TCR comes from a male donor in good health and CMV-seronegative. Specimen: PBMCs.

CDR3 amino acids: CASSSPGTGGLPRYQPQHF. The CDR3 region has the DNA TGTGCCAGCAGCTCCCCCGGGACAGGGGGCTTACCTAGGTATCAGCCCCAGCATTTT. The chain combines TRBV7-2 with TRBJ1-5; 12 nucleotides align to TRBD1. The trim removed 4 bases at V and 5 bases at J, leaving 15 bases unmatched. Germline loops: CDR1 SGHTA, CDR2 FQGNSA. The CDR3 loop spans 19 amino acids.